This T cell receptor beta chain was profiled in a study of monozygotic twins with inflammatory bowel disease. General study findings and limits: Subtypes among T cells remained indistinguishable.

Concerning this clonotype: The antigen remains undetermined.

Germline V gene sequence: CDR1 SEHNR, CDR2 FQNEAQ (reference sequence). CDR3 size: 16 residues. The template-switching step introduced UMIs that carried a 6-nucleotide sample barcode. cDNA for TCRalpha and TCRbeta was amplified by nested PCRs of about 17 then roughly 10 cycles. Reprocessing the 5' RACE reads, TCRdb reports a single entry for every CDR3 protein and omits DNA. The sample totals about 200,000 distinct CDR3 sequences. This rearrangement joins TRBV7-9 to TRBJ2-7; TCRdb designates TRBD2, a call that cannot be tested without DNA. The sequence came from a human donor with ulcerative colitis or Crohn's disease, or a healthy co-twin of an affected twin (not recorded which). What was sequenced was blood. The chain's CDR3 is CASSPMGLAGVYEQYF.